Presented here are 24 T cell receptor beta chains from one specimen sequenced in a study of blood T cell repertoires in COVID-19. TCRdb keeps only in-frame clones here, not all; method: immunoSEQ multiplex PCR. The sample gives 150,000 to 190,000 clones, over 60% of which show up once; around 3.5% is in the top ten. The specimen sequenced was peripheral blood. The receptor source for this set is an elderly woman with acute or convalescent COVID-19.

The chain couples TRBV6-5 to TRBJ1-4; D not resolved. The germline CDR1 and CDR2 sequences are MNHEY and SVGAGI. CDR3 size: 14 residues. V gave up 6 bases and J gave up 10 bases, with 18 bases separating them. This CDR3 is CASRNGVASGKLFF. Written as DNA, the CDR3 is TGTGCCAGCAGAAATGGAGTCGCCTCGGGAAAACTGTTTTTT.

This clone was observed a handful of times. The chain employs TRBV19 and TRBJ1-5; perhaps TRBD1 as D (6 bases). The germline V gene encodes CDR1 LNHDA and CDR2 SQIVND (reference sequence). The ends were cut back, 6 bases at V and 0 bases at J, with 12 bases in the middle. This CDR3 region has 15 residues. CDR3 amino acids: CASSSGQFSNQPQHF. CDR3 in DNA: TGTGCCAGTAGCTCCGGACAGTTTAGCAATCAGCCCCAGCATTTT.

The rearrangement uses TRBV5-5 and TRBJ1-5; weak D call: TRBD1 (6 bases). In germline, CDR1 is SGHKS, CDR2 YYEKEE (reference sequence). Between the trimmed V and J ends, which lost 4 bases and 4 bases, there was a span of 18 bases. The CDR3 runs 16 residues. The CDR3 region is CASSRSTGTLNQPQHF. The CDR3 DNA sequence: TGTGCCAGCAGCAGATCTACAGGGACCCTTAATCAGCCCCAGCATTTT.

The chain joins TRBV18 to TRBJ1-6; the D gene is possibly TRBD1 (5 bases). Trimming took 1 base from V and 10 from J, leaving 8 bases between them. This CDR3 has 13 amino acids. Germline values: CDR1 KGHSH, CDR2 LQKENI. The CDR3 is CASSPLGGSPLHF. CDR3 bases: TGTGCCAGCTCACCACTGGGGGGGTCACCCCTCCACTTT. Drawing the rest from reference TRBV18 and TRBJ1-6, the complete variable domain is NAGVMQNPRHLVRRRGQEARLRCSPMKGHSHVYWYRQLPEEGLKFMVYLQKENIIDESGMPKERFSAEFPKEGPSILRIQQVVRGDSAAYFCASSPLGGSPLHFGNGTRLTVT.

The CDR3 reads CAIRRLAGVDEQFF. CDR3 nucleotides: TGTGCCATCAGGCGACTAGCGGGAGTAGATGAGCAGTTCTTC. The V call is TRBV10-3, the J call TRBJ2-1; TRBD2 aligns across 12 bases. Trimming removed 6 bases from V and 8 bases from J; junction bases left unmatched: 5. Germline V gene sequence: CDR1 ENHRY, CDR2 SYGVKD. The CDR3 extends over 14 amino acids.

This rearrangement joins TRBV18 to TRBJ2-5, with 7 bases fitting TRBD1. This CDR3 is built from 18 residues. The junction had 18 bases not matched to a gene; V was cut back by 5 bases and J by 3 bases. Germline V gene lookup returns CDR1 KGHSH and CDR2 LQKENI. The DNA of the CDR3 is TGTGCCAGCTCAATAAGACAGGGCCAGGCGGCCTCGGAAGAGACCCAGTACTTC. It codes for CASSIRQGQAASEETQYF. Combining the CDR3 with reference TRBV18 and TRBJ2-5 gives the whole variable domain NAGVMQNPRHLVRRRGQEARLRCSPMKGHSHVYWYRQLPEEGLKFMVYLQKENIIDESGMPKERFSAEFPKEGPSILRIQQVVRGDSAAYFCASSIRQGQAASEETQYFGPGTRLLVL.

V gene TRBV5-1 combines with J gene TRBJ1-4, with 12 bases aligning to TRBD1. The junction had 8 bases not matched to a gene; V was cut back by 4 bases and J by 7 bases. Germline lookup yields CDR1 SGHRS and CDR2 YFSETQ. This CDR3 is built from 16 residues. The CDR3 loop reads CASSLGQGAWSEKLFF. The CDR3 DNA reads TGCGCCAGCAGCCTGGGACAGGGGGCGTGGAGTGAAAAACTGTTTTTT.

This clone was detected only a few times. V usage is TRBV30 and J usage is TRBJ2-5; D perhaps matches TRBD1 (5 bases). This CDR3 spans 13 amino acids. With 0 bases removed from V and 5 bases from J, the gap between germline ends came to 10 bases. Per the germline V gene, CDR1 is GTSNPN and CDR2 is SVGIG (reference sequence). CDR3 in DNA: TGTGCCTGGAGTGTAAGAGCAGGGGAGACCCAGTACTTC. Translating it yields CAWSVRAGETQYF.

DNA for the CDR3: TGTGCCAGCTCATCGGGGGACAGGGACGAAGATACGCAGTATTTT. Its translation: CASSSGDRDEDTQYF. The V gene is TRBV18, the J gene TRBJ2-3; 9 bases align to TRBD1. The CDR3 has 15 residues. Germline CDR1 KGHSH, CDR2 LQKENI. V shed 5 bases and J 5 bases; nucleotides not matched to a gene: 8. Together with reference TRBV18 and TRBJ2-3, the CDR3 gives the full variable domain: NAGVMQNPRHLVRRRGQEARLRCSPMKGHSHVYWYRQLPEEGLKFMVYLQKENIIDESGMPKERFSAEFPKEGPSILRIQQVVRGDSAAYFCASSSGDRDEDTQYFGPGTRLTVL.

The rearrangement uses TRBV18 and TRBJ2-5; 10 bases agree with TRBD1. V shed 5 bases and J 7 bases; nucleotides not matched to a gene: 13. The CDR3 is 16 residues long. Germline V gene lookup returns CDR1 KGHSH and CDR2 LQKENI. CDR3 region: CASSDRQGASLVTQYF. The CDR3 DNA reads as TGTGCCAGCTCAGACAGACAGGGGGCATCTCTCGTGACCCAGTACTTC. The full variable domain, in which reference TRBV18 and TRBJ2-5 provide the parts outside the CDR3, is NAGVMQNPRHLVRRRGQEARLRCSPMKGHSHVYWYRQLPEEGLKFMVYLQKENIIDESGMPKERFSAEFPKEGPSILRIQQVVRGDSAAYFCASSDRQGASLVTQYFGPGTRLLVL.

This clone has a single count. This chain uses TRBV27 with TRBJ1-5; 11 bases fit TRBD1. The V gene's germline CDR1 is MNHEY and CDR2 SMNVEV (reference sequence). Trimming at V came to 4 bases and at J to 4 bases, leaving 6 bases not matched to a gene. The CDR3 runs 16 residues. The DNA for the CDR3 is TGTGCCAGCAGTTCTTATGGACAGGGGGCGAATCAGCCCCAGCATTTT. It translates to CASSSYGQGANQPQHF.

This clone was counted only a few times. CDR3 nucleotides: TGTGCCAGCAGTTTCCAGGGTTATAATTCACCCCTCCACTTT. Encoded protein: CASSFQGYNSPLHF. This rearrangement joins TRBV6-5 to TRBJ1-6, with D perhaps matching TRBD1 (5 bases). The CDR3 runs 14 residues. The V end was cut by 4 bases, the J end by 4 bases, with 8 bases between. CDR1 MNHEY and CDR2 SVGAGI come from the germline V gene.

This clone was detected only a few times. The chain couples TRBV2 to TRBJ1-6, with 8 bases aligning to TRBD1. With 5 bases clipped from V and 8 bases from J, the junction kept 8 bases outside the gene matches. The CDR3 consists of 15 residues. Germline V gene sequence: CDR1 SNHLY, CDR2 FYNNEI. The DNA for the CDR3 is TGTGCCAGCAGTCAGGGGGCGACCACCCATTCACCCCTCCACTTT. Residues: CASSQGATTHSPLHF.

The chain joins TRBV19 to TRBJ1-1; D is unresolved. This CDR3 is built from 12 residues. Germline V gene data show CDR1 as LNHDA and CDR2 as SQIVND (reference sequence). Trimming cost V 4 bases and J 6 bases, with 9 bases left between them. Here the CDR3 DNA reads TGTGCCAGTAGTAGGAGCGGGCCTGAAGCTTTCTTT. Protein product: CASSRSGPEAFF.

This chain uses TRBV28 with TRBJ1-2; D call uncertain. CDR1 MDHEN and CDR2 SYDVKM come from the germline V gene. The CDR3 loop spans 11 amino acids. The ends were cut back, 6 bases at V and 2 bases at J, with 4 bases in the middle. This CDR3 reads CASRLNYGYTF. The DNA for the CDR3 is TGTGCCAGCAGACTCAACTATGGCTACACCTTC.

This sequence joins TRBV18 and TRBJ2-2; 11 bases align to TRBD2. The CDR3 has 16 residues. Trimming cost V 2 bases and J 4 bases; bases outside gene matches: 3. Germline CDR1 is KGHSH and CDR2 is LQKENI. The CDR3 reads CASSPGTSGPTGELFF. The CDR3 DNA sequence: TGTGCCAGCTCACCAGGGACTAGCGGTCCCACCGGGGAGCTGTTTTTT.

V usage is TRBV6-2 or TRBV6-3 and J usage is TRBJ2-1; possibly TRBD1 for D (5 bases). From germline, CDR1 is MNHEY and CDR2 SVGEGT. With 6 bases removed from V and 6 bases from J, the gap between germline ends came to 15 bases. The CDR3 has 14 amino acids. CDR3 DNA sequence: TGTGCCAGCAGCCCCACTTGGCAGGGCAATGAGCAGTTCTTC. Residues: CASSPTWQGNEQFF.

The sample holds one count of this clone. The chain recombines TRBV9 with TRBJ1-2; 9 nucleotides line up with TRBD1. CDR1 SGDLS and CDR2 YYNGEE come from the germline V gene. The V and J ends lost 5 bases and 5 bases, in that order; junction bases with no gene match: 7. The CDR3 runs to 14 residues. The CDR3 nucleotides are TGTGCCAGCAGTGAACAGGGGGCGCGGTATGGCTACACCTTC. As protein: CASSEQGARYGYTF.

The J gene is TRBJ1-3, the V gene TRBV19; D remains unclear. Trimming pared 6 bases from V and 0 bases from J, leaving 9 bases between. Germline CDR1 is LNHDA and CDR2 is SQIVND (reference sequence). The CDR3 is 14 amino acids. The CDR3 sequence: CASSEGRSGNTIYF. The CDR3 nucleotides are TGTGCCAGTAGCGAGGGCCGCTCTGGAAACACCATATATTTT.

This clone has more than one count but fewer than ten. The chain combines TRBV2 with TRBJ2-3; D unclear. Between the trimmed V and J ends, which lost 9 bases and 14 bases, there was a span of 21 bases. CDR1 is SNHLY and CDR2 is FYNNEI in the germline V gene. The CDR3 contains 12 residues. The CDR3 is CASAYLEGTGYF. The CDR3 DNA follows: TGTGCCAGTGCTTACCTGGAAGGAACGGGGTATTTT. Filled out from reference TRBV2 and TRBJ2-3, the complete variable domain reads EPEVTQTPSHQVTQMGQEVILRCVPISNHLYFYWYRQILGQKVEFLVSFYNNEISEKSEIFDDQFSVERPDGSNFTLKIRSTKLEDSAMYFCASAYLEGTGYFGPGTRLTVL.

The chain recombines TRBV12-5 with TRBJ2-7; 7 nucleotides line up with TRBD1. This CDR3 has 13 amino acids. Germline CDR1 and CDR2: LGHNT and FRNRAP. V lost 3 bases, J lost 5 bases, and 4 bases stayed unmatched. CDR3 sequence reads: CASGFGTAHEQYF. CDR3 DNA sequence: TGTGCTAGTGGTTTCGGGACAGCACACGAGCAGTACTTC.

CDR3 nucleotides: TGTGCCAGCACCCTGGGGGGGGGCGATCGAAACACTGAAGCTTTCTTT. This encodes CASTLGGGDRNTEAFF. This chain connects TRBV28 to TRBJ1-1, with a tentative D call TRBD1 (6 bases). Germline V gene sequence: CDR1 MDHEN, CDR2 SYDVKM. The CDR3 extends over 16 amino acids. The V end lost 7 bases, the J end lost 2 bases, and 20 bases lay between the germline ends.

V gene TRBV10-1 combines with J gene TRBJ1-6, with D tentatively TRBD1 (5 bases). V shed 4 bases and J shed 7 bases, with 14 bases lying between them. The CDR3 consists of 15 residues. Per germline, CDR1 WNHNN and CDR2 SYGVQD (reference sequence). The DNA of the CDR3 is TGCGCCAGCAGTGCAGGTACCGACAGAAATTCACCCCTCCACTTT. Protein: CASSAGTDRNSPLHF.

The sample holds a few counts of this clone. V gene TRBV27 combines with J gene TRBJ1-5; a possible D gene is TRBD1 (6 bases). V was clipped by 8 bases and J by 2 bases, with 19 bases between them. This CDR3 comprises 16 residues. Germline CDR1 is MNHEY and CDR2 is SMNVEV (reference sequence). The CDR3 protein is CASGGLQGKRNQPQHF. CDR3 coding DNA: TGTGCCAGCGGCGGACTTCAGGGGAAACGCAATCAGCCCCAGCATTTT.